This entry is about one T cell receptor (beta chain). Antigen unknown. This sample is drawn from a study of T-cell memory formation after mild COVID-19. Turning to the study itself: Largely donor-specific sequence clusters came from a couple of donors.

The V gene's germline CDR1 is KGHDR and CDR2 SFDVKD. Unmatched junction bases numbered 2, after V lost 0 bases and J lost 2 bases. The CDR3 spans 16 residues. General observations from the study: The study found balanced CD4/CD8 in clones contracting day 15 to 85 and a CD4+ lean in later expanders. Mainly CM and EM harbored the contracting CD4+ clones; mainly EMRA harbored the CD8+ ones.

Constant-segment primers served in 5'RACE that generated TCR alpha and TCR beta cDNA libraries bearing sample barcodes and UMIs. TCRdb passed the 5' RACE reads through MiXCR, listing each CDR3 protein once. The sample has around 99,000 distinct CDR3 sequences, over 13% seen once; the top ten hold about 39%. Sequenced input: PBMCs or a T cell subset sorted from them (not recorded which). This clonotype was sampled from a man younger than 35 who had mild COVID-19 (a few samples of this study predate the infection). Cell type and time point are not known. The chain uses TRBV24-1 and TRBJ2-2, with TRBD1 matching 7 bases. CDR3 protein: CATSDLRTGNTGELFF. CDR3 coding DNA: TGTGCCACCAGTGATTTGAGGACAGGAAACACCGGGGAGCTGTTTTTT.